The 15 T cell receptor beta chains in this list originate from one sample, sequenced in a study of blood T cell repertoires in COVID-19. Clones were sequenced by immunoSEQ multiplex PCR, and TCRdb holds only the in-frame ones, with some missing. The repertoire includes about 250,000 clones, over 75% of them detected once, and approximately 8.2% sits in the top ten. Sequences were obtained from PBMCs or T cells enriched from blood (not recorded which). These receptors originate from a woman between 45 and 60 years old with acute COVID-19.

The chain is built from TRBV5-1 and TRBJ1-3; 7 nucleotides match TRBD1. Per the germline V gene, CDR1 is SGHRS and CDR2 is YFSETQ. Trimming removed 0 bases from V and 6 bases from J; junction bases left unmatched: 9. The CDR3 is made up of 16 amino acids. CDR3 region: CASSLGPSGGLNTIYF. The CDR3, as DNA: TGCGCCAGCAGCTTGGGGCCGTCAGGGGGTTTAAACACCATATATTTT.

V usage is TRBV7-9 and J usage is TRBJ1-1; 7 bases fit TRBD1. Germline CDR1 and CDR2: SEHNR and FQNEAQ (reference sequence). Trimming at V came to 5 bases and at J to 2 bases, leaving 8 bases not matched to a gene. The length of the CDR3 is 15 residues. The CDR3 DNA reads TGTGCCAGCAGCCAGCAACAGGGGCTAAACACTGAAGCTTTCTTT. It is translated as CASSQQQGLNTEAFF.

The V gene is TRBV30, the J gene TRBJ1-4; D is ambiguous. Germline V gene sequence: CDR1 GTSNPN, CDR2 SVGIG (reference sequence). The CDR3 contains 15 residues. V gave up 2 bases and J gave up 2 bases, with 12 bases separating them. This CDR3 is CAWSSPGGTNEKLFF. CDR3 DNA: TGTGCCTGGAGTTCCCCCGGAGGGACTAATGAAAAACTGTTTTTT. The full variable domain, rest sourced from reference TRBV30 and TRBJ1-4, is SQTIHQWPATLVQPVGSPLSLECTVEGTSNPNLYWYRQAAGRGLQLLFYSVGIGQISSEVPQNLSASRPQDRQFILSSKKLLLSDSGFYLCAWSSPGGTNEKLFFGSGTQLSVL.

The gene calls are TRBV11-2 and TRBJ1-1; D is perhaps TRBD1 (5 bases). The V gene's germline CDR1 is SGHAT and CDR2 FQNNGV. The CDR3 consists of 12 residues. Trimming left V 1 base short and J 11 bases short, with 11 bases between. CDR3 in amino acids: CASSLVPGKAFF. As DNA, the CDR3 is TGTGCCAGCAGCTTAGTCCCAGGGAAGGCTTTCTTT.

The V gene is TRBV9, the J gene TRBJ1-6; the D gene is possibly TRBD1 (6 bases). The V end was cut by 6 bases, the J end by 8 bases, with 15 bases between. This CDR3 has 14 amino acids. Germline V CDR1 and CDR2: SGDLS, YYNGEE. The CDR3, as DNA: TGTGCCAGCACTCTAGGGGGGGTTGATTCACCCCTCCACTTT. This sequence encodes CASTLGGVDSPLHF.

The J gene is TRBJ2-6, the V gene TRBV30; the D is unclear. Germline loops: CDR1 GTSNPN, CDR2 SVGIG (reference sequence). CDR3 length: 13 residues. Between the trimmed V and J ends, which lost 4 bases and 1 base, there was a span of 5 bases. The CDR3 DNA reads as TGTGCCTGGACAGTATCTGGGGCCAACGTCCTGACTTTC. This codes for CAWTVSGANVLTF.

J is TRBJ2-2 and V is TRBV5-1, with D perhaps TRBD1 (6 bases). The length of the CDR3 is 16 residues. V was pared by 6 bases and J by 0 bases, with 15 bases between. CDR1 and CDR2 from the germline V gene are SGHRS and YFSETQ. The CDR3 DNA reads TGCGCCAGCACCACTCAGGGACATACGAACACCGGGGAGCTGTTTTTT. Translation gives CASTTQGHTNTGELFF.

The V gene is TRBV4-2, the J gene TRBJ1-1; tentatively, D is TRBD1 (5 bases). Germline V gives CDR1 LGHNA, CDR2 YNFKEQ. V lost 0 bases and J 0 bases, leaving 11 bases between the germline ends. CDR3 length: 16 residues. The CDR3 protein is CASSQDKVGVNTEAFF. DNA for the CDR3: TGTGCCAGCAGCCAAGACAAGGTAGGGGTGAACACTGAAGCTTTCTTT.

CDR3 protein: CASRPTGGREQYF. The CDR3 bases are TGTGCCAGCAGACCTACCGGGGGACGAGAGCAGTACTTC. The chain uses TRBV11-2 and TRBJ2-7, with a weak D call TRBD2 (6 bases). V lost 6 bases, J lost 7 bases, and 16 bases lay in between. The CDR3 has 13 amino acids. Germline V CDR1 and CDR2: SGHAT, FQNNGV.

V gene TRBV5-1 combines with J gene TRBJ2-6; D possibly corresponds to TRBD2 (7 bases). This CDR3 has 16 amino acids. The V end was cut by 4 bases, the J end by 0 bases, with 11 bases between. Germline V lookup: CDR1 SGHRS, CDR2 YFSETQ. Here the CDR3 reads CASSGGAVSGANVLTF. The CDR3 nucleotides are TGCGCCAGCAGCGGGGGGGCAGTCTCTGGGGCCAACGTCCTGACTTTC.

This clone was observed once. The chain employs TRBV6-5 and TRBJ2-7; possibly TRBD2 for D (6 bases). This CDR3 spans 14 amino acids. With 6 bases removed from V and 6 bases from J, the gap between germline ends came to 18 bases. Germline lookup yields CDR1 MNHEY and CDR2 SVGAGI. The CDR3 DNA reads TGTGCCAGCAGCCTTCGGCGGGGAATAAGCGAGCAGTACTTC. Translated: CASSLRRGISEQYF.

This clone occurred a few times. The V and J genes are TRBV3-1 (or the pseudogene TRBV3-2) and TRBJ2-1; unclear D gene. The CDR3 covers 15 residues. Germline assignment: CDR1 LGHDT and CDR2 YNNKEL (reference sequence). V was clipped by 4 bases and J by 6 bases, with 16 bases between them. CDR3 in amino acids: CASSLMSNVRNEQFF. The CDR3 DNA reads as TGTGCCAGCAGCCTAATGAGTAACGTGCGCAATGAGCAGTTCTTC.

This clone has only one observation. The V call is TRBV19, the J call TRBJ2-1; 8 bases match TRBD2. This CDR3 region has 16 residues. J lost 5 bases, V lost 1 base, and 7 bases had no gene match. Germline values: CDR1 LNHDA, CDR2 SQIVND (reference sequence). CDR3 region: CASSIGVAGGDNEQFF. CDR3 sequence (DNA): TGTGCCAGTAGTATAGGGGTTGCGGGGGGCGACAATGAGCAGTTCTTC.

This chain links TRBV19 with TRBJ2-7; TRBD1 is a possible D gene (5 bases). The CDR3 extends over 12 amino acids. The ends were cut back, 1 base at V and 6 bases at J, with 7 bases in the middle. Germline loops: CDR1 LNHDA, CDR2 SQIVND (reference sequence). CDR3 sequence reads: CASSIGQSEQYF. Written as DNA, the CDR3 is TGTGCCAGTAGTATAGGACAGAGCGAGCAGTACTTC.

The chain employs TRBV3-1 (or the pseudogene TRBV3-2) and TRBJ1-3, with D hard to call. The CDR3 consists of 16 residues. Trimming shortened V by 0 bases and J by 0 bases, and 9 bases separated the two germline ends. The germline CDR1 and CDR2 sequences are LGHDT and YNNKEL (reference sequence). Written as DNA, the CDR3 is TGTGCCAGCAGCCAAGAAACCCCGAGCTCTGGAAACACCATATATTTT. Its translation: CASSQETPSSGNTIYF.